The 21 T cell receptor beta chains below all came from one sample that was sequenced in a study of brain T cells in children with intractable seizures. Clones were read by immunoSEQ multiplex PCR, and TCRdb kept only the in-frame ones, dropping some. The sample consists of around 100,000 clones, 94% of them appearing once. The material sequenced was peripheral blood, taken at surgery. The receptors come from a boy under three years old with hemimegalencephaly and intractable seizures.

V and J are TRBV6-5 and TRBJ1-4, with 7 bases aligning to TRBD1. The CDR3 covers 13 residues. Germline V gene sequence: CDR1 MNHEY, CDR2 SVGAGI. J gave up 7 bases and V 4 bases, and 3 bases lay outside the gene matches. Written as DNA, the CDR3 is TGTGCCAGCAGTTCCGCAGGGGGTGAAAAACTGTTTTTT. Translated: CASSSAGGEKLFF.

This chain joins TRBV7-9 and TRBJ2-7; 7 nucleotides line up with TRBD2. CDR1 SEHNR and CDR2 FQNEAQ come from the germline V gene (reference sequence). The CDR3 extends over 13 amino acids. The CDR3 coding sequence is TGTGCGTGCCGTGGGGACTACTTCTACGAGCAGTACTTC. Translating it yields CACRGDYFYEQYF.

This clone was observed a handful of times. The chain employs TRBV4-3 and TRBJ1-4; D not resolved. This CDR3 is 15 amino acids long. V was pared by 5 bases and J by 5 bases, with 15 bases between. Germline V gene sequence: CDR1 LGHNA, CDR2 YSLEER. The CDR3 coding sequence is TGCGCCAGCAGCGTAGCCGCCCTCCCAAATGAAAAACTGTTTTTT. As protein: CASSVAALPNEKLFF.

The chain combines TRBV5-1 with TRBJ2-3; 9 bases agree with TRBD2. Germline V lookup: CDR1 SGHRS, CDR2 YFSETQ. CDR3 size: 17 residues. The junction had 10 bases not matched to a gene; V was cut back by 1 base and J by 4 bases. The CDR3: CASSLTLGTSSPDTQYF. CDR3 DNA: TGCGCCAGCAGCTTGACTCTCGGGACTAGCTCGCCAGATACGCAGTATTTT.

The chain uses TRBV27 and TRBJ2-1, with D perhaps TRBD1 or TRBD2 (5 bases each). The CDR3 spans 14 residues. From germline, CDR1 is MNHEY and CDR2 SMNVEV (reference sequence). With 7 bases removed from V and 4 bases from J, the gap between germline ends came to 14 bases. Here the CDR3 DNA reads TGTGCCAGCACTACCGGGACGGTATACAATGAGCAGTTCTTC. This gives the protein CASTTGTVYNEQFF.

The V call is TRBV5-1, the J call TRBJ2-7; D possibly corresponds to TRBD2 (6 bases). V gave up 5 bases and J gave up 7 bases, with 16 bases separating them. The CDR3 is made up of 13 amino acids. Germline V gene data show CDR1 as SGHRS and CDR2 as YFSETQ. CDR3 sequence (DNA): TGCGCCAGCAGTTGGGACTCCCAAGGGGAGCAGTACTTC. This sequence encodes CASSWDSQGEQYF.

Comments on this clone: This CDR3 is also generated by other DNA sequences in the sample. This rearrangement joins TRBV27 to TRBJ2-7, with D tentatively TRBD1 or TRBD2 (5 bases each). This CDR3 comprises 15 residues. CDR1 and CDR2 from the germline V gene are MNHEY and SMNVEV (reference sequence). V dropped 6 bases and J dropped 6 bases, with 21 bases sitting between them. CDR3 sequence: CASSLGDGERGEQYF. The CDR3 coding sequence is TGTGCCAGCAGCTTAGGGGACGGGGAACGGGGCGAGCAGTACTTC.

The CDR3, as DNA: TGCAGCGTTGAAATTGGGCGGGAGCTCCTCCGCGAGCAGTACTTC. As protein: CSVEIGRELLREQYF. V gene TRBV29-1 combines with J gene TRBJ2-7, with 7 bases identical to TRBD2. Germline CDR1 is SQVTM and CDR2 is ANQGSEA. The CDR3 consists of 15 residues. Unmatched junction bases numbered 13, after V lost 2 bases and J lost 6 bases.

V and J are TRBV7-9 and TRBJ2-1; D possibly matches TRBD1 or TRBD2 (6 bases each). CDR1 is SEHNR and CDR2 is FQNEAQ in the germline V gene (reference sequence). The CDR3 runs to 16 residues. Trimming left V 5 bases short and J 4 bases short, with 18 bases between. The CDR3 sequence: CASSGKGGKWYNEQFF. The CDR3 DNA reads as TGTGCCAGCAGCGGAAAAGGGGGGAAATGGTACAATGAGCAGTTCTTC.

The gene calls are TRBV7-9 and TRBJ2-3, with D unclear. CDR1 is SEHNR and CDR2 is FQNEAQ in the germline V gene (reference sequence). Trimming stripped 2 bases from V and 0 bases from J, with 15 bases between. There are 17 residues in the CDR3. CDR3 loop: CASSLYLRVGSTDTQYF. The CDR3 nucleotides read TGTGCCAGCAGCTTATATCTTAGGGTGGGGAGCACAGATACGCAGTATTTT.

The V and J genes are TRBV25-1 and TRBJ2-1; unclear D gene. The CDR3 runs to 17 residues. V dropped 0 bases and J dropped 8 bases, with 20 bases sitting between them. The germline V gene has CDR1 MGHDK and CDR2 SYGVNS. CDR3 loop: CASSEYGLDSLRDEQFF. The CDR3 DNA reads as TGTGCCAGCAGTGAATATGGGTTAGACTCCCTTCGGGATGAGCAGTTCTTC.

The chain recombines TRBV5-4 with TRBJ2-5; 9 bases line up with TRBD1. The CDR3 spans 15 residues. Per the germline V gene, CDR1 is SGHNT and CDR2 is YYREEE (reference sequence). Trimming cost V 3 bases and J 4 bases; bases outside gene matches: 7. CDR3 loop: CASSYGTGLGETQYF. CDR3 nucleotides: TGTGCCAGCAGCTACGGGACAGGGCTGGGAGAGACCCAGTACTTC.

The chain is built from TRBV2 and TRBJ2-7; tentative D call: TRBD2 (6 bases). V gave up 0 bases and J gave up 2 bases, with 11 bases separating them. CDR1 and CDR2 from the germline V gene are SNHLY and FYNNEI. The length of the CDR3 is 15 residues. In DNA, the CDR3 is TGTGCCAGCAGTGAAGCCGGGACTTCACCCTACGAGCAGTACTTC. It is translated as CASSEAGTSPYEQYF.

This clone was counted a few times. This chain uses TRBV6-4 with TRBJ1-5, with a possible D match to TRBD1 (5 bases). Germline CDR1 MRHNA, CDR2 SNTAGT. CDR3 length: 12 residues. Trimming cost V 6 bases and J 2 bases, with 5 bases left between them. The CDR3 coding sequence is TGTGCCAGCAGACAGGGCAATCAGCCCCAGCATTTT. It encodes CASRQGNQPQHF.

A note on this clone: This specimen includes other DNA sequences encoding the same CDR3. V usage is TRBV6-5 and J usage is TRBJ2-5; no definite D call. The CDR3 is 11 amino acids. V lost 2 bases, J lost 5 bases, and 3 bases lay in between. Germline V gene sequence: CDR1 MNHEY, CDR2 SVGAGI. The CDR3 protein is CASSYGETQYF. The CDR3 bases are TGTGCCAGCAGTTACGGGGAGACCCAGTACTTC.

This clone was seen once. The genes are TRBV19 and TRBJ1-2; 7 bases are shared with TRBD1. The CDR3 runs 14 residues. Germline-derived CDR1 and CDR2 are LNHDA and SQIVND (reference sequence). Trimming at V came to 2 bases and at J to 8 bases, leaving 8 bases not matched to a gene. The CDR3 DNA sequence: TGTGCCAGTAGTATAAATCGACAGGGAGGCGGCTACACCTTC. The encoded protein is CASSINRQGGGYTF. Using reference TRBV19 and TRBJ1-2 for the parts outside the CDR3, the full variable domain is DGGITQSPKYLFRKEGQNVTLSCEQNLNHDAMYWYRQDPGQGLRLIYYSQIVNDFQKGDIAEGYSVSREKKESFPLTVTSAQKNPTAFYLCASSINRQGGGYTFGSGTRLTVV.

The gene calls are TRBV7-6 and TRBJ2-1, with D possibly being TRBD1 or TRBD2 (5 bases each). The CDR3 runs 13 residues. Trimming stripped 3 bases from V and 4 bases from J, with 7 bases between. Per the germline V gene, CDR1 is SGHVS and CDR2 is FNYEAQ. The CDR3 is CASSFGGYNEQFF. CDR3 sequence (DNA): TGTGCCAGCAGCTTTGGGGGTTACAATGAGCAGTTCTTC.

The rearrangement joins TRBV28 to TRBJ1-6; no clear D gene. The germline V and J ends were trimmed by 5 bases and 8 bases, with 13 bases remaining between them. CDR3 length: 14 residues. Looked up from germline, CDR1 is MDHEN and CDR2 is SYDVKM. The DNA for the CDR3 is TGTGCCAGCAGTGGGTGGAGGAGTTATTCACCCCTCCACTTT. Encoded protein: CASSGWRSYSPLHF. Full variable domain (remainder filled in from reference TRBV28 and TRBJ1-6): DVKVTQSSRYLVKRTGEKVFLECVQDMDHENMFWYRQDPGLGLRLIYFSYDVKMKEKGDIPEGYSVSREKKERFSLILESASTNQTSMYLCASSGWRSYSPLHFGNGTRLTVT.

The genes are TRBV6-5 and TRBJ1-2, with 7 bases matching TRBD1. Germline V gene lookup returns CDR1 MNHEY and CDR2 SVGAGI. J lost 5 bases, V lost 6 bases, and 6 bases had no gene match. The CDR3 sequence is 13 residues long. CDR3 DNA sequence: TGTGCCAGCAGCCGACAGGGTCTGTATGGCTACACCTTC. It yields the protein CASSRQGLYGYTF.

The J gene is TRBJ2-1, the V gene TRBV6-5; D may be TRBD1 (6 bases). This CDR3 has 15 amino acids. In germline, CDR1 is MNHEY, CDR2 SVGAGI. Trimming took 2 bases from V and 0 from J, leaving 8 bases between them. CDR3 amino acids: CASSYGGASYNEQFF. Here the CDR3 DNA reads TGTGCCAGCAGTTACGGGGGCGCCTCCTACAATGAGCAGTTCTTC.

This clone is a singleton in its sample. The chain couples TRBV4-1 to TRBJ2-4, with D uncertain. Germline-derived CDR1 and CDR2 are MGHRA and YSYEKL. Trimming removed 1 base from V and 0 bases from J, with 13 bases in between. The CDR3 totals 17 residues. CDR3 region: CASSQGVQSIAKNIQYF. The CDR3 DNA sequence: TGCGCCAGCAGCCAAGGGGTCCAGTCCATAGCCAAAAACATTCAGTACTTC.